This TCR beta chain was found in a study of memory CD4+ T cells and cytomegalovirus serostatus. Study-wide results and limits: Suggested: most of the CMV-linked TCR signature lies in CD4+ memory cells.

Profiling relied on immunoSEQ multiplex PCR, and the TCRdb table lists in-frame clones only, not all of them. This sample has about 40,000 clones; 70% to 80% occur once, and the top ten carry approximately 0.73%. The sort gate was single viable CD3+CD4+CD8-CD45RO+ cells for memory CD4+ T cells. Total CD4+ T cells were enriched by CD4 positive selection. A note on this clone: The antigen remains undetermined.

V shed 6 bases and J shed 0 bases, with 9 bases lying between them. Germline V gene data show CDR1 as MNHEY and CDR2 as SVGAGI. This CDR3 has 14 amino acids. The gene calls are TRBV6-5 and TRBJ1-3, with D hard to call. The TCR comes from an adult in good health and CMV-seronegative. Sample: memory CD4+ T cells from blood. CDR3 in amino acids: CASRRQSSGNTIYF. The CDR3 DNA is TGTGCCAGCAGAAGACAAAGCTCTGGAAACACCATATATTTT.